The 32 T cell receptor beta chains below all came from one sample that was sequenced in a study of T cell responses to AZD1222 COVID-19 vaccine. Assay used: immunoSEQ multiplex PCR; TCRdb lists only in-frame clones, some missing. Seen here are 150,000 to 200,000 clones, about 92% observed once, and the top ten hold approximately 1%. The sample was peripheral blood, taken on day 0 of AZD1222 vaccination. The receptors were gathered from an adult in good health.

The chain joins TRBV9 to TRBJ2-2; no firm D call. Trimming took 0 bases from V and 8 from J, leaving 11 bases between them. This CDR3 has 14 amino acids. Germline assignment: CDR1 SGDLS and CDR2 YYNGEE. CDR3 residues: CASSVEGSSGELFF. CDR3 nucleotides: TGTGCCAGCAGCGTAGAGGGCAGCTCGGGGGAGCTGTTTTTT.

The CDR3 loop reads CSARDGYEQYF. The CDR3 DNA follows: TGCAGTGCTAGAGATGGATACGAGCAGTACTTC. This chain joins TRBV20-1 and TRBJ2-7; D not certain. CDR1 is DFQATT and CDR2 is SNEGSKA in the germline V gene (reference sequence). V was shortened by 0 bases and J by 4 bases, with 4 bases between the two germline ends. CDR3 size: 11 residues.

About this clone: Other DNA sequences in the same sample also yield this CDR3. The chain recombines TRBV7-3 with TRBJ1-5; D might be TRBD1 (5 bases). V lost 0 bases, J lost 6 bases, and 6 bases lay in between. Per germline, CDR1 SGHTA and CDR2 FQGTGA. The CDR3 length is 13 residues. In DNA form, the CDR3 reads TGTGCCAGCAGCTTAACGGGGGGTCAGCCCCAGCATTTT. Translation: CASSLTGGQPQHF.

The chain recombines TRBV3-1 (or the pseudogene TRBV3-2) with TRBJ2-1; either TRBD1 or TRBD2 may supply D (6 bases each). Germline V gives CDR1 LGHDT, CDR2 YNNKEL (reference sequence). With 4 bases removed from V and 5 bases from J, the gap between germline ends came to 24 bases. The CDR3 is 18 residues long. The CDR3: CASSLPTRGGFRNNEQFF. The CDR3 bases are TGTGCCAGCAGCCTTCCTACACGAGGGGGGTTTCGGAACAATGAGCAGTTCTTC.

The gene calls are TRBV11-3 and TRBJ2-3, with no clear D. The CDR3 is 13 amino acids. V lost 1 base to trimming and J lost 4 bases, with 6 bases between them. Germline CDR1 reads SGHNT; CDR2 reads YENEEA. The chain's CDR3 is CASSLGSSDTQYF. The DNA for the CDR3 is TGTGCCAGCAGCTTAGGTTCGTCAGATACGCAGTATTTT.

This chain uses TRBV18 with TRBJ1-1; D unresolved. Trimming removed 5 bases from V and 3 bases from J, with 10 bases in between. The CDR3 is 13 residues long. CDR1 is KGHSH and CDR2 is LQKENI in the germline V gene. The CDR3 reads CASSEDVDTEAFF. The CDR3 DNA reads TGTGCCAGCTCAGAGGATGTAGACACTGAAGCTTTCTTT.

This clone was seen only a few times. CDR3: CAWERGLSSGNTIYF. Written as DNA, the CDR3 is TGTGCCTGGGAAAGGGGGCTCAGCTCTGGAAACACCATATATTTT. V is TRBV30 and J is TRBJ1-3, with 7 bases fitting TRBD1. The V gene's germline CDR1 is GTSNPN and CDR2 SVGIG (reference sequence). There are 15 residues in the CDR3. The junction had 7 bases not matched to a gene; V was cut back by 5 bases and J by 0 bases.

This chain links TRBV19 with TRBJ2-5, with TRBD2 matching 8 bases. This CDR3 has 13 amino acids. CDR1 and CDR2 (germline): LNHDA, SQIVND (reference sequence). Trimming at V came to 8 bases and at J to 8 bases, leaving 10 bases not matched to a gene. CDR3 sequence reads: CASSGGAESTQYF. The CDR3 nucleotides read TGTGCCAGTTCGGGGGGGGCCGAAAGTACCCAGTACTTC.

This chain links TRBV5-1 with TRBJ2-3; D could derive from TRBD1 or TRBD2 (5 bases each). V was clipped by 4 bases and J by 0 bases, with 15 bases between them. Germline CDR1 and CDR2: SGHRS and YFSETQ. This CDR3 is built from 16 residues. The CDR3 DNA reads TGCGCCAGCAGCCGGGACCCGGGAACTAGCACAGATACGCAGTATTTT. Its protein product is CASSRDPGTSTDTQYF.

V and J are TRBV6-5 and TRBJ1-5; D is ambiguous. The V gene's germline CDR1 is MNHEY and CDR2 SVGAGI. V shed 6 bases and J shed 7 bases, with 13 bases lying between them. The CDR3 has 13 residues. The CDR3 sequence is CASSPNRGQPQHF. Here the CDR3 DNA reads TGTGCCAGCAGCCCCAATAGAGGGCAGCCCCAGCATTTT.

The DNA for the CDR3 is TGTGCCAGCAGTGAAGTTTTAGCGGGTTCCTACGAGCAGTACTTC. It specifies CASSEVLAGSYEQYF. The chain employs TRBV6-1 and TRBJ2-7; TRBD2 matches 7 bases. V trimming: 1 base; J trimming: 1 base; junction bases outside the gene matches: 4. The germline V gene has CDR1 MNHNS and CDR2 SASEGT. The length of the CDR3 is 15 residues.

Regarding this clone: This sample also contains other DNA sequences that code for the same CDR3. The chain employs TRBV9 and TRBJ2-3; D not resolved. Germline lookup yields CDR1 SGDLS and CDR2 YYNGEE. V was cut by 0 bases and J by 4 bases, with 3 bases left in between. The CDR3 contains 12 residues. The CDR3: CASSVGADTQYF. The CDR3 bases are TGTGCCAGCAGCGTAGGGGCAGATACGCAGTATTTT.

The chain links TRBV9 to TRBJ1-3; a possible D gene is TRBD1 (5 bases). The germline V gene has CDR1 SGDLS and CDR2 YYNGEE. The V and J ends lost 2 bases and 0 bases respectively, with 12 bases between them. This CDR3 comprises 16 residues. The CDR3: CASSVSPGSSGNTIYF. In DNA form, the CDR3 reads TGTGCCAGCAGCGTCTCTCCAGGGAGCTCTGGAAACACCATATATTTT.

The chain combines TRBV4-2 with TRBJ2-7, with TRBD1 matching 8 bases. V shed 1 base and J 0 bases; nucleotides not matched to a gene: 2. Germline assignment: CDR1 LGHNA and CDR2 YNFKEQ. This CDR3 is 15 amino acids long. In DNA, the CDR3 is TGTGCCAGCAGCCAAGCAGGACAGGGCTCCTACGAGCAGTACTTC. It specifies CASSQAGQGSYEQYF.

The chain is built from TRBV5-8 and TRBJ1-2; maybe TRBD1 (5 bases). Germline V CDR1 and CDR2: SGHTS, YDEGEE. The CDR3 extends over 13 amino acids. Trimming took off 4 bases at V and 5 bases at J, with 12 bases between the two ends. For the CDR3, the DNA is TGTGCCAGCAGCGTAGACAGAGTGTATGGCTACACCTTC. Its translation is CASSVDRVYGYTF.

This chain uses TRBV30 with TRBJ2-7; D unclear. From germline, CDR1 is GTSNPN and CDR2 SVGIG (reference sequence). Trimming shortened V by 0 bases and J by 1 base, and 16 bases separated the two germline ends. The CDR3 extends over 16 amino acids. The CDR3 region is CAWSVLAAVRSYEQYF. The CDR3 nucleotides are TGTGCCTGGAGTGTACTGGCGGCGGTAAGATCCTACGAGCAGTACTTC. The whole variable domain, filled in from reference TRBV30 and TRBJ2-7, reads SQTIHQWPATLVQPVGSPLSLECTVEGTSNPNLYWYRQAAGRGLQLLFYSVGIGQISSEVPQNLSASRPQDRQFILSSKKLLLSDSGFYLCAWSVLAAVRSYEQYFGPGTRLTVT.

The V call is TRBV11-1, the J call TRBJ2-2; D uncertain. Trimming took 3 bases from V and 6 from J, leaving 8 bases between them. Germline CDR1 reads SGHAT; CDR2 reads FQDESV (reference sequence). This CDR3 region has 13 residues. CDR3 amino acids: CASSFGVPGELFF. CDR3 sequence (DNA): TGTGCCAGCAGCTTTGGTGTCCCCGGGGAGCTGTTTTTT.

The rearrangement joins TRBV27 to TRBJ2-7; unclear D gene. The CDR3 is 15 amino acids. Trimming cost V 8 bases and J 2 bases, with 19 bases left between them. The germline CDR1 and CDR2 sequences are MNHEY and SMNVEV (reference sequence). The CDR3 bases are TGTGCCAGCGTAAAGGTTTCCCATTTTCCCTACGAGCAGTACTTC. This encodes CASVKVSHFPYEQYF.

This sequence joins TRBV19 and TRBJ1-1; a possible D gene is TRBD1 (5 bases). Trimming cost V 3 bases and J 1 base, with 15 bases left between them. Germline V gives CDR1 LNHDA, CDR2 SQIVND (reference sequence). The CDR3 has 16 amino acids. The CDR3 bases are TGTGCCAGTAGTATCCCCCCCTCGGGGGGGAACACTGAAGCTTTCTTT. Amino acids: CASSIPPSGGNTEAFF.

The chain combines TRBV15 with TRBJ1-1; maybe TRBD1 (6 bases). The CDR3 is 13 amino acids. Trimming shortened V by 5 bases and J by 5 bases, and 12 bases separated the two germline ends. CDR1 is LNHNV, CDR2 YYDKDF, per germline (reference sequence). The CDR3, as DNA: TGTGCCACCAGCGGACAGCAAGGGACTGAAGCTTTCTTT. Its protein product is CATSGQQGTEAFF.

CDR3 sequence: CASSFQVGNEQFF. DNA for the CDR3: TGTGCCAGCAGCTTTCAAGTAGGGAATGAGCAGTTCTTC. The chain has TRBV5-6 and TRBJ2-1; D not resolved. The germline V gene has CDR1 SGHDT and CDR2 YYEEEE. The CDR3 is 13 amino acids. The ends were cut back, 2 bases at V and 7 bases at J, with 10 bases in the middle.

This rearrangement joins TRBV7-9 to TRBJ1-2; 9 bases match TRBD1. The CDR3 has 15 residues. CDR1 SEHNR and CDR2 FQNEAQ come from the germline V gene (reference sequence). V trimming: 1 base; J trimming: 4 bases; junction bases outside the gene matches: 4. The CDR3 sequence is CASSLGTGDFYGYTF. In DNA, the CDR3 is TGTGCCAGCAGCTTAGGGACAGGGGATTTCTATGGCTACACCTTC.

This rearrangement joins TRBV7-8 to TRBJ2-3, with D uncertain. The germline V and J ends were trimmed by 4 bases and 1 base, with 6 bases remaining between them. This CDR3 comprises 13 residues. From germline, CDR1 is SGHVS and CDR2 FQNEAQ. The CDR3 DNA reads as TGTGCCAGCAGCTACGGTCGCACAGATACGCAGTATTTT. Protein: CASSYGRTDTQYF.

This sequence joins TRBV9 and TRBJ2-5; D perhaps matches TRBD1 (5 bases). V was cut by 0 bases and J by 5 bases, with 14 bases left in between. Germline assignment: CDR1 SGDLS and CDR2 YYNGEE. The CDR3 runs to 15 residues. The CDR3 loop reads CASSVGGLNTETQYF. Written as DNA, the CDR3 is TGTGCCAGCAGCGTAGGGGGCCTTAACACGGAGACCCAGTACTTC. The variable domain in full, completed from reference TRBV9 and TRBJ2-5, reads DSGVTQTPKHLITATGQRVTLRCSPRSGDLSVYWYQQSLDQGLQFLIQYYNGEERAKGNILERFSAQQFPDLHSELNLSSLELGDSALYFCASSVGGLNTETQYFGPGTRLLVL.

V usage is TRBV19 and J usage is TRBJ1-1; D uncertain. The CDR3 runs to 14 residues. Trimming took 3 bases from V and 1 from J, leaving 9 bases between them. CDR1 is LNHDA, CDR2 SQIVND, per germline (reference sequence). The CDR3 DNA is TGTGCCAGTAGTATGGGCCCTACGAACACTGAAGCTTTCTTT. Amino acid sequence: CASSMGPTNTEAFF.

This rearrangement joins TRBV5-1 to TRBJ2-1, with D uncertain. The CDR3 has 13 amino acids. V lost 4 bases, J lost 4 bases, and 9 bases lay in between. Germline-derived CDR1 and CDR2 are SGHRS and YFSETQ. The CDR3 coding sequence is TGCGCCAGCAGCACTACAGCATACAATGAGCAGTTCTTC. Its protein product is CASSTTAYNEQFF.

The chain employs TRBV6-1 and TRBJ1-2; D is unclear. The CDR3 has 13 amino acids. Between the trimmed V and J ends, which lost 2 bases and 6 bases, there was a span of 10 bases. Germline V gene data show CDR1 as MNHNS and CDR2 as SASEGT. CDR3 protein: CASSEWPPDGYTF. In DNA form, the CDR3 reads TGTGCCAGCAGTGAATGGCCTCCCGATGGCTACACCTTC.

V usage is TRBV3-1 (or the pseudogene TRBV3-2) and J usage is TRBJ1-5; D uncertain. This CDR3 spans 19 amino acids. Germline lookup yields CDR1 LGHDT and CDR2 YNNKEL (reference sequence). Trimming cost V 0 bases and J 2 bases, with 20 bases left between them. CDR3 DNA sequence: TGTGCCAGCAGCCAAGATTCCCTGGTGTGCAGCCCTGGCAATCAGCCCCAGCATTTT. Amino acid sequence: CASSQDSLVCSPGNQPQHF.

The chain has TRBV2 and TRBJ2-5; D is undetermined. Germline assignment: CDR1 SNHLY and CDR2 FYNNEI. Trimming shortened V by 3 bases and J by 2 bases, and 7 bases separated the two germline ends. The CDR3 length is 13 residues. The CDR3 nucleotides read TGTGCCAGCAGTGAGGGCGTTCAAGAGACCCAGTACTTC. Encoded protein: CASSEGVQETQYF.

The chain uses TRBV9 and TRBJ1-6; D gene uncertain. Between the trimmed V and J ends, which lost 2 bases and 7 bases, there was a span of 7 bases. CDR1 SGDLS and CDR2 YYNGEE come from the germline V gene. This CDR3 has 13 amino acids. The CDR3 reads CASSVSGNSPLHF. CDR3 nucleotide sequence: TGTGCCAGCAGCGTGTCTGGAAATTCACCCCTCCACTTT.

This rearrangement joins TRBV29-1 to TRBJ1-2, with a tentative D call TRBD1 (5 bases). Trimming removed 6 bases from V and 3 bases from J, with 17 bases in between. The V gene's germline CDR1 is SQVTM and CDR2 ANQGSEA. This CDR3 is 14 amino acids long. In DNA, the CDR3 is TGCAGCGTAGTACGGGACGGAGCGTACTATGGCTACACCTTC. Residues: CSVVRDGAYYGYTF.

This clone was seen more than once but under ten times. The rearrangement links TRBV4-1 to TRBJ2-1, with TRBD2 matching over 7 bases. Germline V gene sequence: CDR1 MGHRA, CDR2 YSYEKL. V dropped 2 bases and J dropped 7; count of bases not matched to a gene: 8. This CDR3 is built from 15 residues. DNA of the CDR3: TGCGCCAGCAGCCAATCGGACCTAGCGGAAAATGAGCAGTTCTTC. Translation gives CASSQSDLAENEQFF.